Listed below are T cell receptor beta chains from one sample, sequenced in a study of early T cells in non-severe SARS-CoV-2 infection. TCRdb recomputed calls from the 5' RACE reads with MiXCR, one row per CDR3 protein. The sample contains around 21,000 distinct CDR3 sequences, approximately 5.7% of which appear only once. Sample: whole blood, taken at baseline. The receptor source for this set is an adult who was a healthcare worker with PCR-confirmed SARS-CoV-2 infection or an uninfected control (not recorded which). Both conserved end residues are part of each CDR3. Each record gives: D gene, V gene, J gene, CDR3 protein. A D gene is named only where the DNA matches it firmly.

>TRBD1|TRBV5-4|TRBJ2-7
CASGYRQGRYEQYF
>TRBD2|TRBV9|TRBJ2-7
CASSPRLATYEQYF
>-|TRBV11-2|TRBJ2-1
CASSFLSADEQFF
>TRBD1|TRBV9|TRBJ1-4
CASSTGTGEKLFF
>-|TRBV10-3|TRBJ1-2
CAIKAGDYGYTF
>-|TRBV3-1|TRBJ2-2
CASSRRLMGHTGELFF
>-|TRBV7-9|TRBJ2-7
CASSLGSGTTLYEQYF
>-|TRBV20-1|TRBJ2-7
CSARGGALLSYEQYF
>TRBD2|TRBV7-2|TRBJ2-7
CASSLDGDYSYEQYF
>-|TRBV5-1|TRBJ1-6
CASSLVAGINSPLHF
>-|TRBV2|TRBJ2-3
CASSGDPTLDTQYF
>-|TRBV7-2|TRBJ2-7
CASSATGLEGYF
>TRBD2|TRBV7-7|TRBJ2-1
CASSSGLAPNEQFF
>-|TRBV12-3/TRBV12-4|TRBJ1-4
CASSFGLREKLFF
>TRBD1|TRBV29-1|TRBJ2-5
CSVGRTGQETQYF
>TRBD1|TRBV5-4|TRBJ1-6
CASSWSAGTGQSPLHF
>TRBD1|TRBV6-5|TRBJ1-2
CASTRTGGTYGYTF
>-|TRBV6-6|TRBJ2-5
CASSTTGVETQYF
>-|TRBV20-1|TRBJ2-2
CSARGLSNTGELFF
>TRBD1|TRBV28|TRBJ2-7
CASSSVIGQGASYEQYF
>TRBD1|TRBV6-5|TRBJ1-2
CASSYRDSIYGYTF
>-|TRBV7-2|TRBJ1-3
CASSPGQGRNTIYF
>-|TRBV28|TRBJ2-7
CASSLGQPGGEQYF
>-|TRBV6-6|TRBJ2-3
CASSRDTRTDTQYF
>TRBD1|TRBV6-1|TRBJ1-5
CASLGQGAQGQPQHF
>-|TRBV11-2|TRBJ2-7
CASSLDRASISYEQYF
>-|TRBV7-6|TRBJ1-4
CASSSLGAKLFF
>-|TRBV10-3|TRBJ2-5
CAISRDTTQETQYF
>-|TRBV20-1|TRBJ1-2
CSISPGGYGYTF
>-|TRBV11-1|TRBJ1-3
CASSFDYGYSGNTIYF
>-|TRBV7-3|TRBJ2-3
CASSFGGQSDTQYF
>-|TRBV20-1|TRBJ2-5
CSASGTVGTQYF
>-|TRBV5-1|TRBJ2-1
CASSLDSSYNEQFF
>TRBD1|TRBV7-2|TRBJ2-7
CASSPIGTGGAYEQYF
>-|TRBV18|TRBJ2-7
CASSPTQGSFEQYF
>-|TRBV11-2|TRBJ2-1
CASSHGAALQFF
>TRBD1|TRBV12-3/TRBV12-4|TRBJ1-5
CASSIRSPGQGTQPQHF
>TRBD1|TRBV7-9|TRBJ1-2
CASSFEGASGYTF
>-|TRBV7-8|TRBJ1-6
CASSFVGSYNSPLHF
>TRBD2|TRBV19|TRBJ2-1
CASSNSGSSSYNEQFF
>-|TRBV6-2/TRBV6-3|TRBJ1-2
CASNSHYGYTF
>-|TRBV12-3/TRBV12-4|TRBJ2-4
CASSLGGLSAKNIQYF
>TRBD1|TRBV3-1|TRBJ1-4
CASSLRQGFGGANEKLFF
>-|TRBV7-9|TRBJ2-5
CASSLAARSEETQYF
>-|TRBV30|TRBJ1-1
CAWNNREGTEAFF
>TRBD1|TRBV2|TRBJ1-2
CARTGQGARGYTF
>-|TRBV11-2|TRBJ2-1
CASSNRAPYGEQFF
>-|TRBV5-1|TRBJ2-7
CASSSTGSYEQYF
>TRBD1|TRBV3-1|TRBJ1-2
CASSQSGTGHYGYTF
>-|TRBV20-1|TRBJ2-7
CSAKLREDYREQYF
>-|TRBV7-2|TRBJ2-7
CASSLDRRGHYEQYF
>-|TRBV6-6|TRBJ2-5
CASSAGQKHQETQYF
>TRBD2|TRBV4-2|TRBJ2-5
CASSPGTSGQETQYF